This TCR beta chain was sequenced in a study of human T cells and chemical hapten exposure. The wider study: Yields of TCR per sample differed, chiefly owing to small differences in pooled library volume.

Individual cDNA molecules each carried unique molecular identifiers attached by the library. In the original analysis: Sequenced samples showed a median of around 96,000 TCRs each, with counts running from approximately 21,000 to 630,000. TCRdb passed the 5' RACE reads through MiXCR, listing each CDR3 protein once. TCRdb, not the authors, supplied the V and J calls. The sample carries approximately 150,000 distinct CDR3 sequences, roughly 4% recorded once. Whole-study findings and limits: The study found that DPC sensitization did not change TCRs above 1 in 1000 frequency.

The study extracted total RNA from unfractionated whole blood. This clonotype came up many times. Its antigen is undetermined. Germline CDR1 reads MNHEY; CDR2 reads SVGAGI. The CDR3 length is 14 residues. The V and J ends lost 5 bases and 5 bases, in that order; junction bases with no gene match: 1. The receptor was derived from a female donor in good health. The rearrangement links TRBV6-5 to TRBJ1-6; TRBD1 aligns across 9 bases. The DNA for the CDR3 is TGTGCCAGCAGTCGGGACAGGGATAATTCACCCCTCCACTTT. The encoded protein is CASSRDRDNSPLHF.